A selection of T cell receptor beta chains follows, all from one sample in a study of blood T cell repertoires in COVID-19. Clones were read by immunoSEQ multiplex PCR, and TCRdb kept only the in-frame ones, dropping some. The sample lists about 150,000 clones; about nine tenths were seen once. Input material: PBMCs or T cells enriched from blood (not recorded which). The source is a man in his fifties or sixties who had recovered from COVID-19. CDR3s include the opening cysteine and the closing phenylalanine or tryptophan. Fields, in order: V gene, J gene, D gene, clone size, CDR3 protein, CDR3 DNA. The D gene is left open where the match is weak. Not all rows give a size; the values are once, few, many and, for expanded clones, a class.

TRBV19,TRBJ1-6,TRBD1,.,CASSTTGTGNSPLHF,TGTGCCAGTAGTACTACCGGGACAGGGAATTCACCCCTCCACTTT
TRBV28,TRBJ1-5,.,.,CASRAGGNQPQHF,TGTGCCAGCAGGGCAGGGGGCAATCAGCCCCAGCATTTT
TRBV28,TRBJ2-1,.,.,CASSLSSDEQFF,TGTGCCAGCAGTTTATCCAGCGATGAGCAGTTCTTC
TRBV19,TRBJ1-5,TRBD1,.,CASSIGGQGDQPQHF,TGTGCCAGTAGTATTGGGGGACAGGGGGATCAGCCCCAGCATTTT
TRBV19,TRBJ1-1,.,.,CASSGNGWYTEAFF,TGTGCCAGTAGCGGGAACGGGTGGTACACTGAAGCTTTCTTT
TRBV6-2/TRBV6-3,TRBJ1-2,TRBD1,.,CASSYSTQGAHGYTF,TGTGCCAGCAGTTACTCGACACAGGGGGCCCACGGCTACACCTTC
TRBV18,TRBJ1-3,.,.,CASSPGEVSGNTIYF,TGTGCCAGCTCACCCGGCGAGGTATCTGGAAACACCATATATTTT
TRBV28,TRBJ1-5,.,.,CASTARAFLIVQPQHF,TGTGCCAGCACCGCAAGAGCCTTCCTGATCGTTCAGCCCCAGCATTTT
TRBV19,TRBJ1-3,TRBD1,.,CASSMLPGQGGNTIYF,TGTGCCAGTAGTATGTTGCCGGGACAGGGAGGAAACACCATATATTTT
TRBV6-1,TRBJ1-3,.,.,CASSEAAGSLSGNTIYF,TGTGCCAGCAGTGAAGCGGCAGGCAGCCTCTCTGGAAACACCATATATTTT
TRBV7-2,TRBJ2-4,TRBD2,once,CASSLTLLAGGAKNIQYF,TGTGCCAGCAGCTTAACCCTCCTAGCGGGAGGTGCCAAAAACATTCAGTACTTC
TRBV27,TRBJ1-5,TRBD1,.,CASSLIPTGSNQPQHF,TGTGCCAGCAGTTTGATCCCGACAGGGAGCAATCAGCCCCAGCATTTT
TRBV5-4,TRBJ1-2,.,.,CASSTTGRDGYTF,TGTGCCAGCAGCACGACAGGAAGAGATGGCTACACCTTC
TRBV19,TRBJ2-5,.,.,CASSFQGFGETQYF,TGTGCCAGTAGTTTTCAGGGGTTTGGAGAGACCCAGTACTTC
TRBV4-3,TRBJ2-1,TRBD1,.,CASSQDLNRGIYNEQFF,TGCGCCAGCAGCCAAGATTTAAACAGGGGCATTTACAATGAGCAGTTCTTC
TRBV28,TRBJ1-5,TRBD1,.,CASSFLGQGNQPQHF,TGTGCCAGCAGTTTCCTTGGACAGGGTAATCAGCCCCAGCATTTT
TRBV29-1,TRBJ2-5,.,.,CSSGLQETQYF,TGCAGCTCAGGGCTTCAAGAGACCCAGTACTTC
TRBV7-9,TRBJ2-7,.,few,CASSPAPESSYEQYF,TGTGCCAGCAGCCCAGCGCCTGAGAGCTCCTACGAGCAGTACTTC
TRBV4-2,TRBJ1-5,.,once,CASSVQGSTGQPQHF,TGTGCCAGCAGCGTGCAGGGGTCCACTGGGCAGCCCCAGCATTTT
TRBV7-8,TRBJ1-2,TRBD1,.,CASSFVPGQGFDYGYTF,TGTGCCAGCAGCTTCGTCCCGGGACAGGGGTTCGACTATGGCTACACCTTC
TRBV19,TRBJ2-1,.,.,CASSISGSSYNEQFF,TGTGCCAGTAGTATTTCCGGGAGCTCCTACAATGAGCAGTTCTTC
TRBV6-6,TRBJ1-1,TRBD1,.,CASSLVRQGDTEAFF,TGTGCCAGCAGTCTCGTTCGACAGGGAGACACTGAAGCTTTCTTT
TRBV7-2,TRBJ2-3,.,.,CASSYGRGLADTQYF,TGTGCCAGCAGCTACGGGCGGGGGCTTGCAGATACGCAGTATTTT
TRBV7-2,TRBJ2-7,TRBD1,.,CASSPGQAREQYF,TGTGCCAGCAGCCCGGGACAGGCTCGCGAGCAGTACTTC
TRBV28,TRBJ1-1,.,few,CASSLGTLGTEAFF,TGTGCCAGCAGTTTAGGGACATTGGGCACTGAAGCTTTCTTT
TRBV27,TRBJ2-3,TRBD2,.,CASSFLAGATDTQYF,TGTGCCAGCAGTTTTTTGGCGGGAGCCACAGATACGCAGTATTTT
TRBV21-1,TRBJ2-1,.,.,CASSKGTSGRVLDEQFF,TGTGCCAGCAGCAAAGGGACTAGCGGGAGAGTTTTGGATGAGCAGTTCTTC